Following are 12 T cell receptor beta chains from one sample sequenced in a study of CD8+CD57+ T cells in acquired aplastic anemia. Profiling of TCR beta VDJ combinations and CDR3 sequences used genomic DNA as template. Each CDR3 protein gets one entry after TCRdb re-called the reads with MiXCR. The sample carries roughly 200,000 distinct CDR3 sequences, less than 75% recorded once. Sequencing involved patients with CD8+CD57+ cell expansion previously shown by flow cytometry. Sequences were obtained from sorted CD4+, CD8+, or CD8+CD57+ T cells (not recorded which) from PBMCs. The receptors derive from a human donor with aplastic anemia.

CDR3 region: CASSLQDGQPQHF. The CDR3 DNA follows: TGTGCCAGCAGCCTCCAGGACGGACAGCCCCAGCATTTT. The J gene is TRBJ1-5, the V gene TRBV7-2; D unclear. The CDR3 totals 13 residues. Germline loops: CDR1 SGHTA, CDR2 FQGNSA. The germline V and J ends were trimmed by 5 bases and 7 bases, with 12 bases remaining between them.

V gene TRBV6-2 or TRBV6-3 combines with J gene TRBJ2-1; D may correspond to TRBD1 or TRBD2 (7 bases each). Germline V gene lookup returns CDR1 MNHEY and CDR2 SVGEGT. The CDR3 extends over 16 amino acids. Trimming stripped 5 bases from V and 3 bases from J, with 17 bases between. CDR3 sequence reads: CASSPSTGRGYNEQFF. CDR3 in DNA: TGTGCCAGCAGTCCCTCGACAGGGAGGGGCTACAATGAGCAGTTCTTC.

This chain connects TRBV7-3 to TRBJ2-1; 7 bases fit TRBD2. CDR1 and CDR2 from the germline V gene are SGHTA and FQGTGA. V shed 5 bases and J 7 bases; nucleotides not matched to a gene: 11. The CDR3 totals 15 residues. CDR3 sequence: CASSPTQTSVNEQFF. For the CDR3, the DNA is TGTGCCAGCAGCCCAACTCAAACTAGCGTAAATGAGCAGTTCTTC. The entire variable domain, with the rest obtained from reference TRBV7-3 and TRBJ2-1, is as follows: GAGVSQTPSNKVTEKGKYVELRCDPISGHTALYWYRQSLGQGPEFLIYFQGTGAADDSGLPNDRFFAVRPEGSVSTLKIQRTERGDSAVYLCASSPTQTSVNEQFFGPGTRLTVL.

The rearrangement links TRBV5-1 to TRBJ2-3, with D possibly matching TRBD1 (6 bases). There are 13 residues in the CDR3. In germline, CDR1 is SGHRS, CDR2 YFSETQ. V lost 2 bases, J lost 5 bases, and 9 bases lay in between. CDR3 sequence: CASSLLGGDTQYF. The CDR3 bases are TGCGCCAGCAGCTTACTAGGGGGAGATACGCAGTATTTT.

For the CDR3, the DNA is TGTGCCAGCAGCGTCGGTATTAGCTCCTATAATTCACCCCTCCACTTT. Translating it yields CASSVGISSYNSPLHF. V is TRBV9 and J is TRBJ1-6; no reliable D call. V gave up 2 bases and J gave up 0 bases, with 9 bases separating them. This CDR3 contains 16 residues. Germline lookup yields CDR1 SGDLS and CDR2 YYNGEE.

V gene TRBV7-4 combines with J gene TRBJ2-7, with D unclear. V dropped 10 bases and J dropped 3 bases, with 13 bases sitting between them. The length of the CDR3 is 12 residues. Germline CDR1 is SGHVT and CDR2 is SQSDAQ. CDR3 loop: CATEGESYEQYF. The CDR3 DNA is TGTGCCACCGAAGGTGAGAGCTACGAGCAGTACTTC. The full variable domain, with the rest looked up from reference TRBV7-4 and TRBJ2-7, is GAGVSQSPRYKVAKRGRDVALRCDSISGHVTLYWYRQTLGQGSEVLTYSQSDAQRDKSGRPSGRFSAERPERSVSTLKIQRTEQGDSAVYLCATEGESYEQYFGPGTRLTVT.

J is TRBJ2-7 and V is TRBV15; D might be TRBD1 or TRBD2, each matching 5 bases. From germline, CDR1 is LNHNV and CDR2 YYDKDF (reference sequence). CDR3 length equals 11 residues. V was trimmed by 9 bases and J by 5 bases, leaving 11 bases between them. CDR3 protein: CATRGGDEQYF. The CDR3, as DNA: TGTGCCACGAGGGGTGGGGACGAGCAGTACTTC.

V gene TRBV2 combines with J gene TRBJ2-7; TRBD2 matches at 7 bases. The CDR3 has 13 residues. The germline V gene encodes CDR1 SNHLY and CDR2 FYNNEI. CDR3 residues: CAAGRRSSYEQYF. CDR3 DNA sequence: TGTGCAGCGGGGCGGAGGAGCTCCTACGAGCAGTACTTC.

The V call is TRBV19, the J call TRBJ1-6; TRBD1 is a possible D gene (5 bases). Trimming stripped 0 bases from V and 5 bases from J, with 8 bases between. The CDR3 is made up of 15 amino acids. Germline CDR1 and CDR2: LNHDA and SQIVND (reference sequence). This CDR3 reads CASSIDGGNNSPLHF. The CDR3 coding sequence is TGTGCCAGTAGTATAGATGGGGGTAATAATTCACCCCTCCACTTT.

The chain has TRBV19 and TRBJ1-5; no clear D gene. The CDR3 length is 12 residues. With 3 bases removed from V and 6 bases from J, the gap between germline ends came to 6 bases. The germline V gene encodes CDR1 LNHDA and CDR2 SQIVND (reference sequence). CDR3 protein: CASSINIQPQHF. The CDR3, as DNA: TGTGCCAGTAGTATCAATATTCAGCCCCAGCATTTT.

The rearrangement joins TRBV29-1 to TRBJ2-3; D gene uncertain. This CDR3 comprises 13 residues. V shed 5 bases and J shed 0 bases, with 9 bases lying between them. In germline, CDR1 is SQVTM, CDR2 ANQGSEA. CDR3 DNA: TGCAGCGTTAGGACCCTAAGCACAGATACGCAGTATTTT. Its translation is CSVRTLSTDTQYF.

V gene TRBV7-8 combines with J gene TRBJ2-5; TRBD1 matches at 9 bases. From germline, CDR1 is SGHVS and CDR2 FQNEAQ. The CDR3 extends over 15 amino acids. With V trimmed by 3 bases and J by 5 bases, 7 bases remained unmatched. Written as DNA, the CDR3 is TGTGCCAGCAGCTTGGGGACAGGGAGTCGGGAGACCCAGTACTTC. Translating gives CASSLGTGSRETQYF. The whole variable domain, filled in from reference TRBV7-8 and TRBJ2-5, reads GAGVSQSPRYKVAKRGQDVALRCDPISGHVSLFWYQQALGQGPEFLTYFQNEAQLDKSGLPSDRFFAERPEGSVSTLKIQRTQQEDSAVYLCASSLGTGSRETQYFGPGTRLLVL.